This is a list of T cell receptor beta chains from one sample in a study of vaccination and CD4 T cells after COVID-19. No cognate antigen is known for these TCRs. From the PCR reads, TCRdb called clonotypes with MiXCR, one entry per CDR3 protein. The table has about 21,000 distinct CDR3 sequences, 42% seen once. The source was CD4+ T cells from blood, cultured in vitro, collected about 7 months after SARS-CoV-2 vaccination. The receptors derive from a human donor who had recovered from COVID-19. CDR3s include the opening cysteine and the closing phenylalanine or tryptophan. The order of the fields is clone size, V gene, D gene, J gene, CDR3 DNA, CDR3 protein. D genes are given only for firm matches. A row's size may be missing; if present it is once, few, many or a size class.

>few|TRBV28|NA|TRBJ2-7
TGTGCCAGCAGTGGTTCCGGGGTCCCCCAATACGAGCAGTACTTC
CASSGSGVPQYEQYF
>NA|TRBV20-1|NA|TRBJ2-7
TGCAGTGCTAGCCCCGAGACTAGTGGGCGGAAGCAGTACTTC
CSASPETSGRKQYF
>NA|TRBV7-9|TRBD1|TRBJ2-1
TGTGCCAGCAGCTCAGGACAGGGGGCGTACAATGAGCAGTTCTTC
CASSSGQGAYNEQFF
>once|TRBV4-3|TRBD2|TRBJ2-3
TGCGCCAGCAGCCCGACTAGCGGGAGGGCCACAGATACGCAGTATTTT
CASSPTSGRATDTQYF
>NA|TRBV6-4|NA|TRBJ2-1
TGTGCCAGCAGTGACTCGAGCCTAGACGTCAATGAGCAGTTCTTC
CASSDSSLDVNEQFF
>NA|TRBV5-4|TRBD1|TRBJ1-5
TGTGCCAGCAGCTCCGGCCCAGGGGGCCGGGATCAGCCCCAGCATTTT
CASSSGPGGRDQPQHF
>NA|TRBV20-1|TRBD1|TRBJ2-3
TGCAGTGCGCTGGGGGACAGGGAAACGGCAGATACGCAGTATTTT
CSALGDRETADTQYF
>NA|TRBV6-1|NA|TRBJ2-7
TGTGCCAGCAGGGACACAGGGTTCGAAGAGCAGTACTTC
CASRDTGFEEQYF
>few|TRBV20-1|TRBD2|TRBJ2-7
TGCAGTGCCATGACCTTCTTTAGCGGGAGGGCGGCCTACGAGCAGTACTTC
CSAMTFFSGRAAYEQYF
>few|TRBV7-9|NA|TRBJ1-6
TGTGCCAGCAGCTTAAGACAGTTTAATTCACCCCTCCACTTT
CASSLRQFNSPLHF
>NA|TRBV10-3|NA|TRBJ2-3
TGTGCCTCCGGGCCGGGGGATACGCAGTATTTT
CASGPGDTQYF
>few|TRBV19|NA|TRBJ1-2
TGTGCCAGTAGTGGCCAGGGAGGATTGCAATATGGCTACACCTTC
CASSGQGGLQYGYTF
>few|TRBV7-6|TRBD1|TRBJ1-3
TGTGCCAGCAGCCCAGGGTTGGGCAGGGACAGCTCTGGAAACACCATATATTTT
CASSPGLGRDSSGNTIYF
>NA|TRBV4-2|TRBD1|TRBJ2-5
TGTGCCAGCAGCCAAAGGACAGGGGGAGAGACCCAGTACTTC
CASSQRTGGETQYF
>NA|TRBV28|TRBD2|TRBJ2-5
TGTGCCAGCAGTCAATCCTCCGGGACTAGCGGGAGGGCCGAGGAGACCCAGTACTTC
CASSQSSGTSGRAEETQYF
>NA|TRBV20-1|NA|TRBJ2-7
TGCAGTGCTAGGGTGGATTTGGGGGAGCAGTACTTC
CSARVDLGEQYF
>few|TRBV19|TRBD2|TRBJ2-5
TGTGCCAGTAGTGGACTAGCGGCCACGAGCCCCCAAGAGACCCAGTACTTC
CASSGLAATSPQETQYF
>NA|TRBV24-1|TRBD2|TRBJ2-3
TGTGCCACCAGTGCCCAAGGGACTAGAGTTACAGATACGCAGTATTTT
CATSAQGTRVTDTQYF
>few|TRBV7-8|NA|TRBJ2-7
TGTGCCAGCAGCTTTAAAACAGATTCCTACGAGCAGTACTTC
CASSFKTDSYEQYF
>NA|TRBV7-2|TRBD1|TRBJ2-3
TGTGCCAGCAACCAGGGGGCGGGGGATACGCAGTATTTT
CASNQGAGDTQYF
>NA|TRBV28|NA|TRBJ2-2
TGTGCCAGCAGTTTATCGAGGGCGGGCACCGGGGAGCTGTTTTTT
CASSLSRAGTGELFF
>NA|TRBV27|TRBD2|TRBJ2-3
TGTGCCAGCGGTCTACCGAGGGGAGGGGATACGCAGTATTTT
CASGLPRGGDTQYF
>few|TRBV20-1|NA|TRBJ2-2
TGCAGTGCCATGGGACGAGCCGGGGAGCTGTTTTTT
CSAMGRAGELFF
>NA|TRBV7-9|TRBD2|TRBJ2-7
TGTGCCGGCAGATCTAGCGGTTTCTCCTACGAGCAGTACTTC
CAGRSSGFSYEQYF
>NA|TRBV28|NA|TRBJ1-5
TGTGCCAGCAGTTTCTCCTCAGGGCCTGGAGGCCCCCAGCATTTT
CASSFSSGPGGPQHF
>NA|TRBV28|NA|TRBJ1-2
TGTGCCAGCATGGGACCCGGGTTAGGTGACTATGGCTACACCTTC
CASMGPGLGDYGYTF
>NA|TRBV7-3|NA|TRBJ2-6
TGTGCCAGCAGTAAAGGGAGCTCTGGGGCCAACGTCCTGACTTTC
CASSKGSSGANVLTF
>NA|TRBV29-1|NA|TRBJ1-2
TGCAGCGTTGAAGACGCAGAATACTACACCTTC
CSVEDAEYYTF
>NA|TRBV7-2|TRBD1|TRBJ2-7
TGTGCCAGCAGCCCCGGGACAGGGGGCTACGAGCAGTACTTC
CASSPGTGGYEQYF
>NA|TRBV7-2|TRBD2|TRBJ2-3
TGTGCCAGCAGCTTAGTATTAGCGGGAGGGCCAACAGATACGCAGTATTTT
CASSLVLAGGPTDTQYF
>few|TRBV6-2/TRBV6-3|NA|TRBJ2-7
TGTGCCAGCAGCTATCACCGGGACCGAGCCTCCTACGAGCAGTACTTC
CASSYHRDRASYEQYF
>NA|TRBV28|TRBD2|TRBJ2-5
TGTGCCAGCAGCCCCTACCGCGTTGGACTAGCCCCAGCCCAAGAGACCCAGTACTTC
CASSPYRVGLAPAQETQYF
>once|TRBV2|NA|TRBJ2-3
TGTGCCAGCAGTGCACTAGTGGCGACAGATACGCAGTATTTT
CASSALVATDTQYF
>NA|TRBV11-3|NA|TRBJ2-7
TGTGCCAGCAGCCGAGGGGGCGGGACCTACGAGCAGTACTTC
CASSRGGGTYEQYF
>few|TRBV28|NA|TRBJ2-7
TGTGCCAGCAGCCGATCGTCGGGGGCCTACGAGCAGTACTTC
CASSRSSGAYEQYF
>few|TRBV28|NA|TRBJ2-7
TGTGCCAGCAGTTTACCGCTGGGGGAGCAGTACTTC
CASSLPLGEQYF
>once|TRBV24-1|NA|TRBJ2-3
TGTGCCACCGGGGCCCGCACAGATACGCAGTATTTT
CATGARTDTQYF
>once|TRBV4-1|NA|TRBJ1-6
TGCGCCAGCAGCCAACATGTCCTGTCTACAGGAGTACGCTCACCCCTCCACTTT
CASSQHVLSTGVRSPLHF
>once|TRBV27|NA|TRBJ2-3
TGTGCCAGCAGAAGTTCAGATACGCAGTATTTT
CASRSSDTQYF
>NA|TRBV20-1|TRBD2|TRBJ2-1
TGCAGTGCTGACCATAGGACTAGCGGGTACCAGCAGTTCTTC
CSADHRTSGYQQFF
>once|TRBV7-6|TRBD2|TRBJ2-5
TGTGCCAGCAGCTTACAACTAGCGGGAGCGAGTTCTATAAAAGAGACCCAGTACTTC
CASSLQLAGASSIKETQYF
>NA|TRBV19|NA|TRBJ2-3
TGTGCCAGTAGTCAGATTGAGGAGGATACGCAGTATTTT
CASSQIEEDTQYF
>NA|TRBV6-1|NA|TRBJ1-2
TGTGCCAGTTGGAGTGGGGCGTATAGGAAGGGCTTGGGCTATGGCTACACCTTC
CASWSGAYRKGLGYGYTF
>NA|TRBV6-1|NA|TRBJ2-3
TGTGCCAGCAGTGTCGAGGCGCCAGATACGCAGTATTTT
CASSVEAPDTQYF
>NA|TRBV6-2/TRBV6-3|TRBD2|TRBJ2-1
TGTGCCAGCAGTAGCGGGAGCTCCTACAATGAGCAGTTCTTC
CASSSGSSYNEQFF
>NA|TRBV7-9|NA|TRBJ2-5
TGTGCCAGCAGCTTAGCAGGGAGGTTATACGAGACCCAGTACTTC
CASSLAGRLYETQYF
>NA|TRBV20-1|NA|TRBJ2-3
TGCAGTGCTAGAAACCAACAGGGCACAGATACGCAGTATTTT
CSARNQQGTDTQYF
>NA|TRBV7-8|TRBD2|TRBJ2-1
TGTGCCAGCAGCCGAACTCGGCTAGCGGGGTACAATGAGCAGTTCTTC
CASSRTRLAGYNEQFF
>NA|TRBV10-3|NA|TRBJ2-7
TGTGCCATCAGTGCTCAGGTTTACGAGCAGTACTTC
CAISAQVYEQYF
>few|TRBV7-9|NA|TRBJ2-3
TGTGCCAGCAGCTTCACGACTCTAGTCACAGATACGCAGTATTTT
CASSFTTLVTDTQYF
>NA|TRBV19|TRBD1|TRBJ1-2
TGTGCCATATCGGACAGGTCCGCCTATGGCTACACCTTC
CAISDRSAYGYTF
>few|TRBV20-1|TRBD2|TRBJ2-5
TGCAGTGCAACGTCCCAGCGGGAGGACCAAGAGACCCAGTACTTC
CSATSQREDQETQYF
>NA|TRBV7-2|NA|TRBJ2-1
TGTGCCAGCAGCTTACTGGCGGCGAGCGGGTACAATGAGCAGTTCTTC
CASSLLAASGYNEQFF
>few|TRBV7-6|TRBD2|TRBJ2-3
TGTGCCAGCAGCGACGGACTAGCGGGCCCTAGCACAGATACGCAGTATTTT
CASSDGLAGPSTDTQYF
>NA|TRBV6-4|NA|TRBJ1-1
TGTGCCAGCAGTTTCGGGGGTTCGAACACTGAAGCTTTCTTT
CASSFGGSNTEAFF
>NA|TRBV6-5|NA|TRBJ1-5
TGTGCCAGCAGTTACGGCGGAGGGGGTGGCAATCAGCCCCAGCATTTT
CASSYGGGGGNQPQHF
>medium-sized|TRBV11-2|TRBD1|TRBJ2-7
TGTGCCAGCAGCCGGGGACAGGGAGGTTTCTACGAGCAGTACTTC
CASSRGQGGFYEQYF
>few|TRBV20-1|TRBD1|TRBJ2-5
TGCAGTGCTACTACAGGGGGGACGGAGACCCAGTACTTC
CSATTGGTETQYF
>NA|TRBV5-1|TRBD2|TRBJ2-1
TGCGCCAGCAGCTTCTGGACTAGCGGGATCAATGAGCAGTTCTTC
CASSFWTSGINEQFF
>NA|TRBV18|NA|TRBJ2-1
TGTGCCAGCTCACCACAGGAGTACAATGAGCAGTTCTTC
CASSPQEYNEQFF